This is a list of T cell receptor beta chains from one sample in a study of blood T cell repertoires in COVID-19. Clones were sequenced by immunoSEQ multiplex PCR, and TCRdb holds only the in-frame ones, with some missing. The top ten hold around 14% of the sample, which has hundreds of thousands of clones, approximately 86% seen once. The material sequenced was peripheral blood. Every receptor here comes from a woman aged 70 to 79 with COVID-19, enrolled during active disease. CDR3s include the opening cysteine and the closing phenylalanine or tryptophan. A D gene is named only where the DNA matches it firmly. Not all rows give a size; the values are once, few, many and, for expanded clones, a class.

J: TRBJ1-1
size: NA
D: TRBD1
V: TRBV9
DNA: TGTGCCAGCAGCTCTCATCTGGGGACAGGGAACACTGAAGCTTTCTTT
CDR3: CASSSHLGTGNTEAFF

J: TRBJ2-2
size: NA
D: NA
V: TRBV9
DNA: TGTGCCAGCAGCCTCGGGACTCACACCGGGGAGCTGTTTTTT
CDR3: CASSLGTHTGELFF

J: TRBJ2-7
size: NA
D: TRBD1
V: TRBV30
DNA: TGTGCCTGGAGTGTACAGGGGGCGGTCGAGCAGTACTTC
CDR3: CAWSVQGAVEQYF

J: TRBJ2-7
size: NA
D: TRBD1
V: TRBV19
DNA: TGTGCCAGTAGTATGGGGACAGGGGGCGCCGAGCAGTACTTC
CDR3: CASSMGTGGAEQYF

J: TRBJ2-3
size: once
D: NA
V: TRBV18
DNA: TGTGCCAGCTCATCGGGGAATAGGCCCACAGATACGCAGTATTTT
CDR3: CASSSGNRPTDTQYF

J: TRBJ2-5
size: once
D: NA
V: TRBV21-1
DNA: TGTGCCAGCAGCTACCTGGGGCGGGAGCGGAGTCAAGAGACCCAGTACTTC
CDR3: CASSYLGRERSQETQYF

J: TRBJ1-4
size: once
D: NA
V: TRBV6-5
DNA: TGTGCCAGCAGTCCACGGACAGTTAATGAAAAACTGTTTTTT
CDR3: CASSPRTVNEKLFF

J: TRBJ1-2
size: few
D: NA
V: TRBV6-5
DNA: TGTGCCAGCAGTTCACGGCGGACTCAGGACTATGGCTACACCTTC
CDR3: CASSSRRTQDYGYTF

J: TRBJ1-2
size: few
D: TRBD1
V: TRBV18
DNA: TGTGCCAGCTCACTGAGGCTCCCTGACAGGGGTGGAAACTATGGCTACACCTTC
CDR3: CASSLRLPDRGGNYGYTF

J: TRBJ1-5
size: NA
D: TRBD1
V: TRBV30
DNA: TGTGCCTGGGGACAGGGTTTCGATCAGCCCCAGCATTTT
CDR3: CAWGQGFDQPQHF

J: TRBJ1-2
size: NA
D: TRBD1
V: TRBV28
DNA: TGTGCCAGCAGTTTATCTCGCCTCGGGACAGGGAATGGCTACACCTTC
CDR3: CASSLSRLGTGNGYTF

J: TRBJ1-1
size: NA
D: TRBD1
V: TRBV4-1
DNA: TGCGCCAGCAGCCAAGATAATGTTGGGGACAGGGGGAGTCAAGCTTTCTTT
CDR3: CASSQDNVGDRGSQAFF

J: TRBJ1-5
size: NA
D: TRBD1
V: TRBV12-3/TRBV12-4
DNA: TGTGCCAGCAGGTCGACAGGGGACCAGCCCCAGCATTTT
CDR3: CASRSTGDQPQHF

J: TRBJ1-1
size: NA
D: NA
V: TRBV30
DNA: TGTGCCTGGGACCACGGGGTGAACACTGAAGCTTTCTTT
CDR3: CAWDHGVNTEAFF

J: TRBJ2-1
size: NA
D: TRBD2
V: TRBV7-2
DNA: TGTGCCAGCAGCCCCAGCGGGGGAGGGCATGAGCAGTTCTTC
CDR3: CASSPSGGGHEQFF

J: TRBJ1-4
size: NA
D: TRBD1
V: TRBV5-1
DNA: TGCGCCAGCAGCGCGGACAGGGGGCAAACTAATGAAAAACTGTTTTTT
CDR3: CASSADRGQTNEKLFF

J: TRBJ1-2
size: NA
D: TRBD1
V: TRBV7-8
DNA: TGTGCCAGCAGCTTAGGGTCGGCGTCAGGGGGCTGGGGAGATGGCTACACCTTC
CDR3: CASSLGSASGGWGDGYTF

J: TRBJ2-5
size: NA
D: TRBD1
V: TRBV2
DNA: TGTGCCAGCAGTGCCACGACAGGGCGAGAGACCCAGTACTTC
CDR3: CASSATTGRETQYF

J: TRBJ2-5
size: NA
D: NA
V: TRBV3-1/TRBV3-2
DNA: TGTGCCAGCAGCCATGTCCAGCGAGAGACCCAGTACTTC
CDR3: CASSHVQRETQYF

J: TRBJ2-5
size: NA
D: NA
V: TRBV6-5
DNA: TGTGCCAGCAGTCTCCGGGTCCCGGGAGAGACCCAGTACTTC
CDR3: CASSLRVPGETQYF

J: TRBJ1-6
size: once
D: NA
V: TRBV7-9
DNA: TGTGCCAGCAGCCTCGGGGGGTTTAATTCACCCCTCCACTTT
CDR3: CASSLGGFNSPLHF

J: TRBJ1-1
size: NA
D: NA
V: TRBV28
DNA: TGTGCCAGCAGTTTTTGGCGGACTGAAGCTTTCTTT
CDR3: CASSFWRTEAFF

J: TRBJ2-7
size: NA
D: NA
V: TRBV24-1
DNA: TGTGCCACCAGTGATATCGGGTCCCCGGAGCAGTACTTC
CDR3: CATSDIGSPEQYF

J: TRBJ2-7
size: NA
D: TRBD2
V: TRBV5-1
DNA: TGCGCCAGCAGCTCCATTCTAGCGGGGGGCCCCGAGCAGTACTTC
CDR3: CASSSILAGGPEQYF

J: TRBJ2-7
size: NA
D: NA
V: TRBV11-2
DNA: TGTGCCAGCAGCTCGCTAGGAGGAGAATACTACGAGCAGTACTTC
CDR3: CASSSLGGEYYEQYF

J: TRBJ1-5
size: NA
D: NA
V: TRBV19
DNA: TGTGCCAGTAGTATTTCAGGGAGCAATCAGCCCCAGCATTTT
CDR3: CASSISGSNQPQHF

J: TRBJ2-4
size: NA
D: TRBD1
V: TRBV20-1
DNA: TGCAGTGCTAGTTTGACCGGGACAGGGGCCCCACTAGCCAAAAACATTCAGTACTTC
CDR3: CSASLTGTGAPLAKNIQYF

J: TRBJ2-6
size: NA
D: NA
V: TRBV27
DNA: TGTGCCAGCAGTTCTCAGGGCACTGGGGCCAACGTCCTGACTTTC
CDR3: CASSSQGTGANVLTF

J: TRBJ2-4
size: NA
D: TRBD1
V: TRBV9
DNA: TGTGCCAGCAGCCCGCGGACAGGGGCAAACATTCAGTACTTC
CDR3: CASSPRTGANIQYF

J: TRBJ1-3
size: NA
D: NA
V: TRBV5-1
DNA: TGCGCCAGCAGCTTACAGGGTGGAAACACCATATATTTT
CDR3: CASSLQGGNTIYF

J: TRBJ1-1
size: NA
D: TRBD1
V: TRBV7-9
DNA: TGTGCCAGCAGCTTAGCCGGGACAGGGGAACACACTGAAGCTTTCTTT
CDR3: CASSLAGTGEHTEAFF

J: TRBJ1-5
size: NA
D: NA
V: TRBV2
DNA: TGTGCCAGCAGTGAACTTATGGGGGGAAGAGGTCAGCCCCAGCATTTT
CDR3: CASSELMGGRGQPQHF

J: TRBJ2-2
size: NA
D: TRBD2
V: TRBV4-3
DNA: TGCGCCAGCCGCGGCGGGGGGGCGGTAACCGGGGAGCTGTTTTTT
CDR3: CASRGGGAVTGELFF

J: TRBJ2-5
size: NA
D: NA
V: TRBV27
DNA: TGTGCCAGCAGACCGGGGACTCAGCAAGAGACCCAGTACTTC
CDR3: CASRPGTQQETQYF

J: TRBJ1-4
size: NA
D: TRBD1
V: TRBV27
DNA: TGTGCCAGCAGCCTACAGGGGGTAGGTGAAAAACTGTTTTTT
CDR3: CASSLQGVGEKLFF

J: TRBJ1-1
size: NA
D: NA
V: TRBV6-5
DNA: TGTGCCAGCAGTCCTCGAGGGAACACTGAAGCTTTCTTT
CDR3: CASSPRGNTEAFF

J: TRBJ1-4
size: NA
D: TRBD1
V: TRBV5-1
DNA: TGCGCCAGCAGCACCGGGACAGGGGGCGCCTCGGGAGAAAAACTGTTTTTT
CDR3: CASSTGTGGASGEKLFF

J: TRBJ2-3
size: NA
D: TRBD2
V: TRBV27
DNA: TGTGCCAGCAGGGAAGAACAGGGACTAGGGGATACGCAGTATTTT
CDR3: CASREEQGLGDTQYF

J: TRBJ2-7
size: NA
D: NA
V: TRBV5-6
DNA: TGTGCCAGCAGCTCGGGACTTACCCTCGAGCAGTACTTC
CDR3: CASSSGLTLEQYF

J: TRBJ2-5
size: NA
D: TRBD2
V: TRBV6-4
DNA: TGTGCCAGCAGTACGACCGGGACTAGCGGGGAAGAGACCCAGTACTTC
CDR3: CASSTTGTSGEETQYF

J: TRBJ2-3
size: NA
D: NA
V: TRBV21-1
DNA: TGTGCCAGCATCTCCCTGGAGGGCCTGCCAGATACGCAGTATTTT
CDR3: CASISLEGLPDTQYF

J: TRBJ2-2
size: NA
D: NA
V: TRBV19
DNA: TGTGCCAGTAGTATAGATCCGACAACCGGGGAGCTGTTTTTT
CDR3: CASSIDPTTGELFF

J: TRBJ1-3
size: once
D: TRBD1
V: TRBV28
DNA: TGTGCCAGCAGTCCCCGGGACAGGCCTGGAAACACCATATATTTT
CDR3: CASSPRDRPGNTIYF

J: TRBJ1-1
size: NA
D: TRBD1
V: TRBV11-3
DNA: TGTGCCAGCAGCTACCGAGCCGGACAGGGGGAAGCTTTCTTT
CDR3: CASSYRAGQGEAFF

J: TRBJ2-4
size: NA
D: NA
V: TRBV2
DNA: TGTGCCAGCAGTGGTCTCCGGGATCCCAAAAACATTCAGTACTTC
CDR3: CASSGLRDPKNIQYF

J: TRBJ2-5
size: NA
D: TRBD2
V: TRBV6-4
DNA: TGTGCCAGCAGTGACGTAGCGGGGGGCATGGAGACCCAGTACTTC
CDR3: CASSDVAGGMETQYF

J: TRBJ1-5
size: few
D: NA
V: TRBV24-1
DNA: TGTGCCACCAGTGACCATATCGGCGGGAAAAATCAGCCCCAGCATTTT
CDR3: CATSDHIGGKNQPQHF

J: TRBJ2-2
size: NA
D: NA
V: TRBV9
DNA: TGTGCCAGCAGCGCTCAGGGTTTCACGGCGGGGGAGCTGTTTTTT
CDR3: CASSAQGFTAGELFF

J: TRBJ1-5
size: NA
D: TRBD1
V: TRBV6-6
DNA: TGTGCCAGCAGTTCTGACAGGGGGGTTGCTCAGCCCCAGCATTTT
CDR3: CASSSDRGVAQPQHF

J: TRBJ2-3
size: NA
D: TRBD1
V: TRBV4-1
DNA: TGCGCCAGCGCCAGACAGGGGAGCACAGATACGCAGTATTTT
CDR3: CASARQGSTDTQYF

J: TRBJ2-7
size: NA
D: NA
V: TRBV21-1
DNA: TGTGCCAGCAGCAACCCGACTCCTCCCGAGCAGTACTTC
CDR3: CASSNPTPPEQYF

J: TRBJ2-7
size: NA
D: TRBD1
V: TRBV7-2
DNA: TGTGCCAGCAGCCTGCTCGGGACAGGGGGCTACGAGCAGTACTTC
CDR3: CASSLLGTGGYEQYF

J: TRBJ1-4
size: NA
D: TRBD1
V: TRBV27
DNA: TGTGCCAGCAGTTTTGCCGGACAGGGGAGGGAAAAACTGTTTTTT
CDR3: CASSFAGQGREKLFF

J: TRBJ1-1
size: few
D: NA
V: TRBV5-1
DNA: TGCGCCAGCAGCTCGGTCGGGGGGAACACTGAAGCTTTCTTT
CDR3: CASSSVGGNTEAFF

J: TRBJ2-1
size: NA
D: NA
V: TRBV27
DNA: TGTGCCAGCAGTTCCGGGGGGCCCAATGAGCAGTTCTTC
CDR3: CASSSGGPNEQFF

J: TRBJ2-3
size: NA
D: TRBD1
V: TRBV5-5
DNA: TGTGCCAGCAGCTTTGGACAGGCACCTAGCACAGATACGCAGTATTTT
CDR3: CASSFGQAPSTDTQYF

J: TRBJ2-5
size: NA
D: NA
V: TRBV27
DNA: TGTGCCAGCAGTTTATCAGCGAGAAGGGAGACCCAGTACTTC
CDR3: CASSLSARRETQYF